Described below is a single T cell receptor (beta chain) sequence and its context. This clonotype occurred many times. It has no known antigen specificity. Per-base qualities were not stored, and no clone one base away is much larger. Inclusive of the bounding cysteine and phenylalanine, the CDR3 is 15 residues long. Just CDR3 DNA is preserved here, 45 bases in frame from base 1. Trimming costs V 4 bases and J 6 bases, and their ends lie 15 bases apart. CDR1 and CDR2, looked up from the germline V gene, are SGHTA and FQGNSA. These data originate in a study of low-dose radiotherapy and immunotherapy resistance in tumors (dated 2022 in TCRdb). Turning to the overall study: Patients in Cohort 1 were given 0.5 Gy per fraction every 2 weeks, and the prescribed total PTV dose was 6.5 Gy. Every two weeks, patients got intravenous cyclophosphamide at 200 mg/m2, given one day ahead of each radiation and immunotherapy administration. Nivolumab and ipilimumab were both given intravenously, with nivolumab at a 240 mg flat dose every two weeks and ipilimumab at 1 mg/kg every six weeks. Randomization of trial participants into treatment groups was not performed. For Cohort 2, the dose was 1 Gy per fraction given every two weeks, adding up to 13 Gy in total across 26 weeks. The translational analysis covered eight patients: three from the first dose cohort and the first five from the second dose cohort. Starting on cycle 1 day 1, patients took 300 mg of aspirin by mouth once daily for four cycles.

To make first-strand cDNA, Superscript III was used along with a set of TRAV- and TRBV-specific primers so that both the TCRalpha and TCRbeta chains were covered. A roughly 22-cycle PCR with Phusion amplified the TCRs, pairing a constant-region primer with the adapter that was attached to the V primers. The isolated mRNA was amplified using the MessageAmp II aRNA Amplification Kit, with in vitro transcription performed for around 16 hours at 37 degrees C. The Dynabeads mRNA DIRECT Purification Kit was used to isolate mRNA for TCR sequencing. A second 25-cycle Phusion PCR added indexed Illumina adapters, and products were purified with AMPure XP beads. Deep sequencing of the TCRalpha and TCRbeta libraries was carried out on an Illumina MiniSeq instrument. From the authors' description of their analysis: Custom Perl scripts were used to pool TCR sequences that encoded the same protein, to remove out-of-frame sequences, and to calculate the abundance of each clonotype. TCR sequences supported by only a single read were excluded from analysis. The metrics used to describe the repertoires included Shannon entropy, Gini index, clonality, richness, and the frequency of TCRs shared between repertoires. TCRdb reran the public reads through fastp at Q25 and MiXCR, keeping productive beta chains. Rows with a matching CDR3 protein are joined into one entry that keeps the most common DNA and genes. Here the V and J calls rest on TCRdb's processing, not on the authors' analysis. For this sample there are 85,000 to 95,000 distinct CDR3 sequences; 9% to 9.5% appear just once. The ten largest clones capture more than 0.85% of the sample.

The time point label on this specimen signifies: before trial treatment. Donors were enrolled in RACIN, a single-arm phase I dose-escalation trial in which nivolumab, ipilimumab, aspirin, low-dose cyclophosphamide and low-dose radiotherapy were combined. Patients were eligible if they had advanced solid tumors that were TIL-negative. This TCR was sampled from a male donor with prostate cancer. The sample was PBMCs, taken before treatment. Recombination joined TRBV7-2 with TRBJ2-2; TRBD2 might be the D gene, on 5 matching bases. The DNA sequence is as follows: TGTGCCAGCAGCTCATTGCGGATCGGGGCCGGGGAGCTGTTTTTT. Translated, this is CASSSLRIGAGELFF.